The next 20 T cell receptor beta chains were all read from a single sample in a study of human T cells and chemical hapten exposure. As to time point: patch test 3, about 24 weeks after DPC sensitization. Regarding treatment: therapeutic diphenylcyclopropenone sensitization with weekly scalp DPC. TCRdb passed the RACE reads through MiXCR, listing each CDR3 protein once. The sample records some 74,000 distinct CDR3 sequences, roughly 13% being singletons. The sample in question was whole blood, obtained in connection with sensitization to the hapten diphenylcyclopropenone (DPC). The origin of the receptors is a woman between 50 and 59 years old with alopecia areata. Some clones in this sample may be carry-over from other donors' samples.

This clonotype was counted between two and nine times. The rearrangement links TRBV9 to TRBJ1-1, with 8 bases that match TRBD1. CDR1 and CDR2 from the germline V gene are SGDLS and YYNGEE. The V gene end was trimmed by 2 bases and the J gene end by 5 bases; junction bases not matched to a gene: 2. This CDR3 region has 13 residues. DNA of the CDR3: TGTGCCAGCAGCGTTAACAGGGGGACTGAAGCTTTCTTT. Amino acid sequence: CASSVNRGTEAFF.

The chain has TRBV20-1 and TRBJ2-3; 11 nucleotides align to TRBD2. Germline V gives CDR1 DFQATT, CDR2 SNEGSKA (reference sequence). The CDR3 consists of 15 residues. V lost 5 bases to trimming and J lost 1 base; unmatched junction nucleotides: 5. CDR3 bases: TGCAGTGCTGCCGGGGGACTAGCGGGCACAGATACGCAGTATTTT. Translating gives CSAAGGLAGTDTQYF.

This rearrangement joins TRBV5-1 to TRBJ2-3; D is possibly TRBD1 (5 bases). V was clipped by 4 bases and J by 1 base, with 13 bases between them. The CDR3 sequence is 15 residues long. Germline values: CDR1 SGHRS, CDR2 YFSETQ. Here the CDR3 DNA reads TGCGCCAGCAGCAACCTCGACAGTCGCACAGATACGCAGTATTTT. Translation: CASSNLDSRTDTQYF.

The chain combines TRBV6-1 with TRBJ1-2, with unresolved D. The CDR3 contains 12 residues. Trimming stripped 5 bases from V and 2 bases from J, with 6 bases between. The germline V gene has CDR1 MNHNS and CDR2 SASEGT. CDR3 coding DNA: TGTGCCAGCAGTTTGGAGAACTATGGCTACACCTTC. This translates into CASSLENYGYTF.

The CDR3 spells CASSYPGQTDTQYF. The DNA of the CDR3 is TGTGCCAGCAGCTATCCGGGACAAACAGATACGCAGTATTTT. V is TRBV7-2 and J is TRBJ2-3; a weak D match, TRBD1 (6 bases). Deletions cut 4 bases from V and 3 bases from J, with 11 bases between. The CDR3 consists of 14 residues. CDR1 SGHTA and CDR2 FQGNSA come from the germline V gene.

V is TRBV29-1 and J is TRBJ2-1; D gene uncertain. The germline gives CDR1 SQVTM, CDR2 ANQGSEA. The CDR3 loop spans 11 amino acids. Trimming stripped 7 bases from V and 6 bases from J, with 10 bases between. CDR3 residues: CSANLANEQFF. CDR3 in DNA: TGCAGCGCAAACTTAGCCAATGAGCAGTTCTTC.

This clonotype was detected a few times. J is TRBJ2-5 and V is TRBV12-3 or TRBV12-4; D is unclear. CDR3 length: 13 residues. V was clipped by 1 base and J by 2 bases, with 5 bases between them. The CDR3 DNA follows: TGTGCCAGCAGTTTAGACTGGCAAGAGACCCAGTACTTC. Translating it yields CASSLDWQETQYF.

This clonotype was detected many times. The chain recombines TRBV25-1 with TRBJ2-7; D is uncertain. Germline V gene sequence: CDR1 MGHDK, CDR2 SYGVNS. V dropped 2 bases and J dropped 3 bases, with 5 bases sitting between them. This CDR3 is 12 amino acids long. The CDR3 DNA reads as TGTGCCAGCAGTGAAGGGATCTACGAGCAGTACTTC. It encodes CASSEGIYEQYF.

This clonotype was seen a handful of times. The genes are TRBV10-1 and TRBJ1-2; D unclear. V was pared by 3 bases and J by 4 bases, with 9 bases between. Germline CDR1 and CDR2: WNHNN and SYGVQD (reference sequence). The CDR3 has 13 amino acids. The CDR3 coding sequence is TGCGCCAGCAGTGAATCGGGCGGCTATGGCTACACCTTC. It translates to CASSESGGYGYTF.

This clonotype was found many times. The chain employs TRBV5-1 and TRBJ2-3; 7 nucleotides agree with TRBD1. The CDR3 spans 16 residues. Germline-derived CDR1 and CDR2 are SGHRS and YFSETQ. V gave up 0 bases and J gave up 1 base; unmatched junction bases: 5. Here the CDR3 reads CASSLAAGGGTDTQYF. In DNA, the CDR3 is TGCGCCAGCAGCTTGGCCGCAGGGGGAGGCACAGATACGCAGTATTTT.

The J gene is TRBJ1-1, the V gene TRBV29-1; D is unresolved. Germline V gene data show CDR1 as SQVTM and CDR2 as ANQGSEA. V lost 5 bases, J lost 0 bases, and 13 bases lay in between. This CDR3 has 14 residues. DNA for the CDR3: TGCAGCGTTCACCTAACAGCGCTGAACACTGAAGCTTTCTTT. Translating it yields CSVHLTALNTEAFF.

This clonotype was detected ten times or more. For the CDR3, the DNA is TGTGCCAGCACCCGCAAAGCCTTCCTCGTCGGCTACACCTTC. Encoded protein: CASTRKAFLVGYTF. V is TRBV28 and J is TRBJ1-2, with D uncertain. The CDR3 is 14 residues long. The germline V and J ends were trimmed by 7 bases and 8 bases, with 20 bases remaining between them. Germline V gene lookup returns CDR1 MDHEN and CDR2 SYDVKM.

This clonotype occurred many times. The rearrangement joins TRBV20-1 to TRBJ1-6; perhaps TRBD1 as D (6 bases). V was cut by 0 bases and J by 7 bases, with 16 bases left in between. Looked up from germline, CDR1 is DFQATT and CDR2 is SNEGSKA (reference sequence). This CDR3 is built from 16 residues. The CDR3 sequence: CSARDLRGGFNSPLHF. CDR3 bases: TGCAGTGCTAGAGATCTTAGGGGGGGTTTCAATTCACCCCTCCACTTT.

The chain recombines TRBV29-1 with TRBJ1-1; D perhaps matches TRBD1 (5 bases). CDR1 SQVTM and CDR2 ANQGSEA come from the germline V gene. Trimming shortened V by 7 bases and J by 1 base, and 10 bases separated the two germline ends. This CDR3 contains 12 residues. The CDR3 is CSGRQTNTEAFF. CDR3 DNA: TGCAGCGGCCGACAGACGAACACTGAAGCTTTCTTT. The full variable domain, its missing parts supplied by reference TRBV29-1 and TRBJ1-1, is SAVISQKPSRDICQRGTSLTIQCQVDSQVTMMFWYRQQPGQSLTLIATANQGSEATYESGFVIDKFPISRPNLTFSTLTVSNMSPEDSSIYLCSGRQTNTEAFFGQGTRLTVV.

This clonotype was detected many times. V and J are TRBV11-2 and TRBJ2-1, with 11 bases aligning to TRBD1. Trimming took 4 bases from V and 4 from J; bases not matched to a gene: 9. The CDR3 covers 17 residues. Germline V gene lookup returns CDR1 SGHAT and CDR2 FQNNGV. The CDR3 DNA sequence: TGTGCCAGCAGCTCAGCTGGCGGGACAGGGGGATACAATGAGCAGTTCTTC. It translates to CASSSAGGTGGYNEQFF.

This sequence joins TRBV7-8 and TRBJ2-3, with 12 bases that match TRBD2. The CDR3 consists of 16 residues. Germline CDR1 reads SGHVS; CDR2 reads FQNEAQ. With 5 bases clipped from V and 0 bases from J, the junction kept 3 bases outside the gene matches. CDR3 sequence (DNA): TGTGCCAGCAGCCACGGGACTAGCGGGAGCACAGATACGCAGTATTTT. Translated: CASSHGTSGSTDTQYF.

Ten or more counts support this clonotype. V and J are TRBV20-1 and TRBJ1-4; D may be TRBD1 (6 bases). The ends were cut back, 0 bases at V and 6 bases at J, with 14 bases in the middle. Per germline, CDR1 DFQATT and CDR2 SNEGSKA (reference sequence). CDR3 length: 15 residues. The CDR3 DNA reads TGCAGTGCTAGAGATCCGGGCAGGGGAGATGAAAAACTGTTTTTT. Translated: CSARDPGRGDEKLFF.

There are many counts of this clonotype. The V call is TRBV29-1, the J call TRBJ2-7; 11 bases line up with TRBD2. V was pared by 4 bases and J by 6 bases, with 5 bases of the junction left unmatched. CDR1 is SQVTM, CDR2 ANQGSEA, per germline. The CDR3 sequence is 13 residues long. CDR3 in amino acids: CSVVTSGSREQYF. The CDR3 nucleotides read TGCAGCGTTGTAACTAGCGGGAGTCGCGAGCAGTACTTC.

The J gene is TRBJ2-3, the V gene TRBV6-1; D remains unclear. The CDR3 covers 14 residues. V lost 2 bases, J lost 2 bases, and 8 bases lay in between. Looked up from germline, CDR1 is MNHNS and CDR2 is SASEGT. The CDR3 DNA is TGTGCCAGCAGTGAACTTTGGAACACAGATACGCAGTATTTT. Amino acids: CASSELWNTDTQYF.

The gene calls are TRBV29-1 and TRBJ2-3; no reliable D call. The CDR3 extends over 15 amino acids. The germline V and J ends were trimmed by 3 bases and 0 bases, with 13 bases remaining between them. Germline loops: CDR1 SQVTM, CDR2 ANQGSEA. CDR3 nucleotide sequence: TGCAGCGTTGAGAACCAGACCCTTAGCACAGATACGCAGTATTTT. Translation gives CSVENQTLSTDTQYF.